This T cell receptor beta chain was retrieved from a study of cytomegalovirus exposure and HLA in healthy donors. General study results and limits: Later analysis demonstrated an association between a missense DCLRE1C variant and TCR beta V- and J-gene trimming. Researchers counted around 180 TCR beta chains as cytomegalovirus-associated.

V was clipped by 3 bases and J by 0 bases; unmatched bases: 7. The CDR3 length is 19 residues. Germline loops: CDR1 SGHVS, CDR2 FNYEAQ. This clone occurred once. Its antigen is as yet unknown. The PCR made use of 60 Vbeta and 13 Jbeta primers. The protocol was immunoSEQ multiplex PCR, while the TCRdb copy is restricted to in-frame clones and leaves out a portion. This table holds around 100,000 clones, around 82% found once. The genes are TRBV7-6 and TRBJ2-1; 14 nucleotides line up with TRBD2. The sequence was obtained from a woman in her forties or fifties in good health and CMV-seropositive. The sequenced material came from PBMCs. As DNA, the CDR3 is TGTGCCAGCAGCTTTAGGAGACTAGCGGGAGGGAGCTCCTACAATGAGCAGTTCTTC. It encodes CASSFRRLAGGSSYNEQFF.